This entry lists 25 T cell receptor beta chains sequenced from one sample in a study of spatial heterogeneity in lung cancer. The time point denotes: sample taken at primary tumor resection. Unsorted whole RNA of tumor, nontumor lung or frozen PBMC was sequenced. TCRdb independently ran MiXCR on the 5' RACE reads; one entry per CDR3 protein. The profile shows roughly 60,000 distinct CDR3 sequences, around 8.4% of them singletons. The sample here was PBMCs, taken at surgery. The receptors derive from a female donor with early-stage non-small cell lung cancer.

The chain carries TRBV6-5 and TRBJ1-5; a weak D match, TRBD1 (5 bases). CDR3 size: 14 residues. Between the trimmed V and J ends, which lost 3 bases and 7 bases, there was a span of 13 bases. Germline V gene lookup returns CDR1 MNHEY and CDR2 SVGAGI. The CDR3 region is CASSYRGEKQPQHF. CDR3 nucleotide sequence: TGTGCCAGCAGTTATCGAGGGGAAAAACAGCCCCAGCATTTT.

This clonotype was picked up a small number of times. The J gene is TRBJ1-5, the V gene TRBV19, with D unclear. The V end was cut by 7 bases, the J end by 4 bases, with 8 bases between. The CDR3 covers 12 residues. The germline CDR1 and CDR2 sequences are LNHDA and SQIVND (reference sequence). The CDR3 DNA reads TGTGCCAGTACTCGGACGAATCAGCCCCAGCATTTT. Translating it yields CASTRTNQPQHF.

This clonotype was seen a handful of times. The CDR3 loop is CASSGTGVRNEQYV. CDR3 DNA: TGTGCCAGCAGCGGGACAGGGGTGAGGAACGAGCAGTACGTC. The V and J genes are TRBV6-1 and TRBJ2-7; TRBD1 agrees at 10 bases. Trimming at V came to 6 bases and at J to 5 bases, leaving 7 bases not matched to a gene. The CDR3 is 14 amino acids. Germline CDR1 reads MNHNS; CDR2 reads SASEGT.

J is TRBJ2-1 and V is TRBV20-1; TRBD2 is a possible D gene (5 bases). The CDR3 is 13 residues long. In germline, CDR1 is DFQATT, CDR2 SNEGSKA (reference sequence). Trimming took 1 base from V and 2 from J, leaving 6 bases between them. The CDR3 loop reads CSARAGTYNEQFF. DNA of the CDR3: TGCAGTGCTAGAGCGGGAACCTACAATGAGCAGTTCTTC.

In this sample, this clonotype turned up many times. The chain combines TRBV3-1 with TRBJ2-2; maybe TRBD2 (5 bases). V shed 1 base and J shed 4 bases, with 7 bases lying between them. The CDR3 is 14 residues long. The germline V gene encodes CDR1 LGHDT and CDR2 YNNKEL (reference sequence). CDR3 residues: CASSQGAGTGELFF. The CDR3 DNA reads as TGTGCCAGCAGCCAAGGTGCGGGCACCGGGGAGCTGTTTTTT.

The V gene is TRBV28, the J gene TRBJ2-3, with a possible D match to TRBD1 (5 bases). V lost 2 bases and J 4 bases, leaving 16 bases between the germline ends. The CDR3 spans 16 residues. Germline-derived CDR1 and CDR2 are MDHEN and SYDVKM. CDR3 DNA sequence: TGTGCCAGCAGTTTAGAGGTGGGGCAAAGCCCAGATACGCAGTATTTT. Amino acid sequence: CASSLEVGQSPDTQYF. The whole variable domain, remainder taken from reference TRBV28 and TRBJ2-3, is DVKVTQSSRYLVKRTGEKVFLECVQDMDHENMFWYRQDPGLGLRLIYFSYDVKMKEKGDIPEGYSVSREKKERFSLILESASTNQTSMYLCASSLEVGQSPDTQYFGPGTRLTVL.

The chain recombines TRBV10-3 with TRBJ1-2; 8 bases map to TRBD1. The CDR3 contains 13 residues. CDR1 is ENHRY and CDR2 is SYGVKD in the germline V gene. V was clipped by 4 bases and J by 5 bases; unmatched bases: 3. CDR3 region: CAISGDRTYGYTF. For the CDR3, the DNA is TGTGCCATCAGTGGGGACAGGACATATGGCTACACCTTC.

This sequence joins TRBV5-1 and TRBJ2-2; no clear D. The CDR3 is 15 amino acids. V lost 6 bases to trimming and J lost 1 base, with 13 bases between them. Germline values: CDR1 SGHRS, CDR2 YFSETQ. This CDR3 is CASNKGEVNTGELFF. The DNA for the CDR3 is TGCGCCAGCAATAAGGGTGAAGTGAACACCGGGGAGCTGTTTTTT.

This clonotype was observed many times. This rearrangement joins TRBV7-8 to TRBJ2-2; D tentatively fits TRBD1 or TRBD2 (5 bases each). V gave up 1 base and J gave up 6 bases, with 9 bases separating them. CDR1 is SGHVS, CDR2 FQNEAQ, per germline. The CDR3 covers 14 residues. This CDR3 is CASSLVRGAGELFF. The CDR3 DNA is TGTGCCAGCAGCTTAGTGAGAGGGGCCGGGGAGCTGTTTTTT.

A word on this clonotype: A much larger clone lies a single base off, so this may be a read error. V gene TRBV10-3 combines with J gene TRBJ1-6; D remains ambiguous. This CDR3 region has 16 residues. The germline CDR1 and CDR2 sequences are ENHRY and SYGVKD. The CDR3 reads CAIRPFPDVPNPPLHF. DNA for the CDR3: TGTGCCATCAGGCCCTTCCCTGACGTACCTAATCCACCCCTCCACTTT.

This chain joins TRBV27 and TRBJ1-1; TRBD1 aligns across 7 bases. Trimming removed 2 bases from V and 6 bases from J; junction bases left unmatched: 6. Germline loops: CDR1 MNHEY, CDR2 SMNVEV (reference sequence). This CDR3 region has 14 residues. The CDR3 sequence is CASSLHDRVAEAFF. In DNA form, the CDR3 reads TGTGCCAGCAGTTTACACGACAGGGTGGCTGAAGCTTTCTTT.

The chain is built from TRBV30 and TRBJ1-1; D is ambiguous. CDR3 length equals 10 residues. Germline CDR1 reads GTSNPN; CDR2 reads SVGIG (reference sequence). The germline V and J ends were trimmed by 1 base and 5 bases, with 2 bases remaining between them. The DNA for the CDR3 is TGTGCCTGGAGTGAAACTGAAGCTTTCTTT. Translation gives CAWSETEAFF.

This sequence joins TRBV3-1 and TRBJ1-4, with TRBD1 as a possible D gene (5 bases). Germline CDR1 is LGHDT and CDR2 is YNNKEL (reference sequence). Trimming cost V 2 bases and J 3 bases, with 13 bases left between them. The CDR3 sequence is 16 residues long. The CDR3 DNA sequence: TGTGCCAGCAGCCAATTGGCAGGGTCGGCTAATGAAAAACTGTTTTTT. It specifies CASSQLAGSANEKLFF.

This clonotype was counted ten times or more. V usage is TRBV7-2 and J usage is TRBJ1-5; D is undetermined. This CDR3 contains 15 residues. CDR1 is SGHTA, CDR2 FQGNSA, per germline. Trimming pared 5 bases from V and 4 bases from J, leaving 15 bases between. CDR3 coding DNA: TGTGCCAGCAGCGATATCCAGACACTTAATCAGCCCCAGCATTTT. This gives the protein CASSDIQTLNQPQHF. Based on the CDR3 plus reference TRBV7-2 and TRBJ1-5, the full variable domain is GAGVSQSPSNKVTEKGKDVELRCDPISGHTALYWYRQSLGQGLEFLIYFQGNSAPDKSGLPSDRFSAERTGGSVSTLTIQRTQQEDSAVYLCASSDIQTLNQPQHFGDGTRLSIL.

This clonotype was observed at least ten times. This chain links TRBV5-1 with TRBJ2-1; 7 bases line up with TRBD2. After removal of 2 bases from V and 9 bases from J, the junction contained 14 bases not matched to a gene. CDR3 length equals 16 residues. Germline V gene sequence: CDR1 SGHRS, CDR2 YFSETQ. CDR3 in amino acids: CASSLLGLKPGGEQFF. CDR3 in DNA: TGCGCCAGCAGCTTATTAGGACTCAAACCGGGAGGTGAGCAGTTCTTC.

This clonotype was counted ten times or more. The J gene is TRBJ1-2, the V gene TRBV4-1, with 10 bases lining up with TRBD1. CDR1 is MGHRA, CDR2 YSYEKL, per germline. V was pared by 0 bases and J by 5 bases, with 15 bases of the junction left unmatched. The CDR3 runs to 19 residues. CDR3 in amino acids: CASSQEVLGQGVLAYGYTF. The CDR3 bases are TGCGCCAGCAGCCAAGAGGTCCTTGGACAGGGGGTTCTAGCGTATGGCTACACCTTC.

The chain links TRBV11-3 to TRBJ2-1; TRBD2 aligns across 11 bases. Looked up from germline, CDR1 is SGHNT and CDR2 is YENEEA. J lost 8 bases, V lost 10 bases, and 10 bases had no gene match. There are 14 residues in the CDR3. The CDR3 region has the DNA TGTGCCATTAGACTAGCGGGACCCCGGGATGAGCAGTTCTTC. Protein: CAIRLAGPRDEQFF. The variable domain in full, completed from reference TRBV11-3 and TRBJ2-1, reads EAGVVQSPRYKIIEKKQPVAFWCNPISGHNTLYWYLQNLGQGPELLIRYENEEAVDDSQLPKDRFSAERLKGVDSTLKIQPAELGDSAVYLCAIRLAGPRDEQFFGPGTRLTVL.

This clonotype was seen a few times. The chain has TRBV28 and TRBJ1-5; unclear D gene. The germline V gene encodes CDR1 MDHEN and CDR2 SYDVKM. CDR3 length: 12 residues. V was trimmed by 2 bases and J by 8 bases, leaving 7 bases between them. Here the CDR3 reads CASSLPGKPQHF. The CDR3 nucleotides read TGTGCCAGCAGTTTACCTGGAAAGCCCCAGCATTTT.

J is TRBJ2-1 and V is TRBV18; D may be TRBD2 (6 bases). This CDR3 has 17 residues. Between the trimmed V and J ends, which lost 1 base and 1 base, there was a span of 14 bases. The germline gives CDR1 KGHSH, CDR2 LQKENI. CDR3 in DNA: TGTGCCAGCTCACCACAAACCGGGACTGGATCCTACAATGAGCAGTTCTTC. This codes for CASSPQTGTGSYNEQFF.

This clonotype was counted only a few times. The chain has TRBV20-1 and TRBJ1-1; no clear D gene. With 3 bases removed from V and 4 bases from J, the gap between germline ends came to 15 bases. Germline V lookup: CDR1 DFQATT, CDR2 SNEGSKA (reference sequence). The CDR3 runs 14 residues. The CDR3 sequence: CSASPLRRATEAFF. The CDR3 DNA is TGCAGTGCTAGCCCCCTGCGGAGGGCCACTGAAGCTTTCTTT.

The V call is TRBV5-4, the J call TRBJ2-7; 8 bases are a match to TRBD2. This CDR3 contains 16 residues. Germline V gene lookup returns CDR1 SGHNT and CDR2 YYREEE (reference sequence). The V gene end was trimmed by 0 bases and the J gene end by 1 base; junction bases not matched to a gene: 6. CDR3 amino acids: CASSLDAASGSYEQYF. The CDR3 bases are TGTGCCAGCAGCTTGGACGCAGCTAGCGGGTCCTACGAGCAGTACTTC.

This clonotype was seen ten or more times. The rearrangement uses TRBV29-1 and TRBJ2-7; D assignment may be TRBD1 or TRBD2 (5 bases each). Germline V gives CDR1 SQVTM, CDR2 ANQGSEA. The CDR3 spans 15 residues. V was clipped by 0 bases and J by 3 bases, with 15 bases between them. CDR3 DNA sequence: TGCAGCGTTGAAGACGGAAGGGACGGACACTACGAGCAGTACTTC. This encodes CSVEDGRDGHYEQYF.

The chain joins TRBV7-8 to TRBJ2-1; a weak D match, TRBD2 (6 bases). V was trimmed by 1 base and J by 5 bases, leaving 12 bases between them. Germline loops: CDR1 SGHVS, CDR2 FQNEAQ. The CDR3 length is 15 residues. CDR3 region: CASSLEDYPDNEQFF. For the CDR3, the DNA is TGTGCCAGCAGCTTAGAGGACTACCCAGACAATGAGCAGTTCTTC.

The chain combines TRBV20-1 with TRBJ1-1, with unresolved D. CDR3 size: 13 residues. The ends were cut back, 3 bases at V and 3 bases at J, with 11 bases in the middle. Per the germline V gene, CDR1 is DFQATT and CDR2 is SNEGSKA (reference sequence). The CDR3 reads CSARGNGDTEAFF. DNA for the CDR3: TGCAGTGCTAGGGGGAACGGGGACACTGAAGCTTTCTTT.

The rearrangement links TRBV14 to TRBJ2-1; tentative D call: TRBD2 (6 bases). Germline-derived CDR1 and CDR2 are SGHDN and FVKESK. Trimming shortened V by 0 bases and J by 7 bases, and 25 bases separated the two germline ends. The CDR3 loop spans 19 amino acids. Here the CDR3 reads CASSQDQRARRGRGNEQFF. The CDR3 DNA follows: TGTGCCAGCAGCCAAGATCAGCGTGCCCGGAGAGGCCGGGGGAATGAGCAGTTCTTC.